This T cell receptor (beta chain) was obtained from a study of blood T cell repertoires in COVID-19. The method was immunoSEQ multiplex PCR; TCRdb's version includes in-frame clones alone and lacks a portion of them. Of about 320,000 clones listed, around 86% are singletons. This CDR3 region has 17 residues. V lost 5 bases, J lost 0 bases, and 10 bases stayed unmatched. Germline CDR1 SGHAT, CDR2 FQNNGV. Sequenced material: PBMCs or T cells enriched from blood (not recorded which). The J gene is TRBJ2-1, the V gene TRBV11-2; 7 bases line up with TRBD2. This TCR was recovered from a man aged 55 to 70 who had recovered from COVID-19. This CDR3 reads CASSVRGRTSSYNEQFF. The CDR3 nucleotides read TGTGCCAGCAGCGTTAGGGGACGGACTAGCTCCTACAATGAGCAGTTCTTC.